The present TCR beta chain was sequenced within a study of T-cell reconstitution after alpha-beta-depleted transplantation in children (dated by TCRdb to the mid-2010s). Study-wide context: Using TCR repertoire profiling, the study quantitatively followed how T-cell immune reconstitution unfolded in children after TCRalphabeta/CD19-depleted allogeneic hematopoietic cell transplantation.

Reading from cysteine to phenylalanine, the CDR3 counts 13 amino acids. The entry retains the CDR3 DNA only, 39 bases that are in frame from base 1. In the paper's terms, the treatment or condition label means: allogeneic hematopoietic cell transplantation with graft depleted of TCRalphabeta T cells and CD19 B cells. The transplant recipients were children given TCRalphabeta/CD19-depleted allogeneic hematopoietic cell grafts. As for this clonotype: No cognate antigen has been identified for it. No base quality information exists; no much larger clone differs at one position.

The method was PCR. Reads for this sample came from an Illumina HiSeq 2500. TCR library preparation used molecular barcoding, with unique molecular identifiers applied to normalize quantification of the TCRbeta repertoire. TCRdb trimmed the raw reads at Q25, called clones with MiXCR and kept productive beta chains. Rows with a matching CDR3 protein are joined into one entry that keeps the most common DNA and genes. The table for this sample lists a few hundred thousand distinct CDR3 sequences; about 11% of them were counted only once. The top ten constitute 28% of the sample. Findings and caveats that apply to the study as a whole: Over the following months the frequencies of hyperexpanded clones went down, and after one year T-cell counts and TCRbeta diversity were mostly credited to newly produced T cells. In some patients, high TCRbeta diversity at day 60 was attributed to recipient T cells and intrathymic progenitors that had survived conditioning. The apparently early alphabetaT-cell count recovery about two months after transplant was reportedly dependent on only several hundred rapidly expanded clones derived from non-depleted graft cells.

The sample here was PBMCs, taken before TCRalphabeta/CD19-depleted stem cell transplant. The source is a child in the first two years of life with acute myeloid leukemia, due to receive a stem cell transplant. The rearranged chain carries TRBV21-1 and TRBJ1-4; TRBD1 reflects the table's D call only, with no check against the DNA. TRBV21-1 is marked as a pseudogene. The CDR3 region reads CASGGNWWEKLFF. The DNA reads TGTGCCAGCGGGGGGAACTGGTGGGAAAAACTGTTTTTT.